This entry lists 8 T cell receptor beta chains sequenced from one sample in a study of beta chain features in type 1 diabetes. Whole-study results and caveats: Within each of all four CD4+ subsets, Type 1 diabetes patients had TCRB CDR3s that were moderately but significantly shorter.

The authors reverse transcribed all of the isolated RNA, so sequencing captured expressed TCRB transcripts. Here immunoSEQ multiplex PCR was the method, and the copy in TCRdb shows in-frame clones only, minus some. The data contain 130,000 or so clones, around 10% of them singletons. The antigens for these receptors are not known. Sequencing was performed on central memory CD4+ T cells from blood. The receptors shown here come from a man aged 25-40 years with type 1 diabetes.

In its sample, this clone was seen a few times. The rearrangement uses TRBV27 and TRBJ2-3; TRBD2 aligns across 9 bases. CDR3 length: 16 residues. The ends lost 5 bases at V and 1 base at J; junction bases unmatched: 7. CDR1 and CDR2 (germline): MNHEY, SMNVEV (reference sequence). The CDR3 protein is CASSQFPSGGTDTQYF. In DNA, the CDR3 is TGTGCCAGCAGTCAATTTCCTAGCGGGGGCACAGATACGCAGTATTTT.

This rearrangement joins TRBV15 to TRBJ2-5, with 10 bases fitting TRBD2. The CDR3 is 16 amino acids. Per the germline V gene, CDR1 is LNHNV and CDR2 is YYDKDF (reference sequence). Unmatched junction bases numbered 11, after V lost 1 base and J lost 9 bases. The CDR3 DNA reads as TGTGCCACCAGCAGAGTTGTCGCTAGCGGGGGACTAGCCCAGTACTTC. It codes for CATSRVVASGGLAQYF.

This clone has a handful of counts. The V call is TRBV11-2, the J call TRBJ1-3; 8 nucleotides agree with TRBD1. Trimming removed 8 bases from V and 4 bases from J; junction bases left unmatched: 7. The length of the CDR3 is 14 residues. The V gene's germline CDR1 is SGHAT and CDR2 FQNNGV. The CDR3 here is CASAPDRGGNTIYF. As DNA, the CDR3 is TGTGCCAGCGCCCCTGACAGGGGAGGAAACACCATATATTTT.

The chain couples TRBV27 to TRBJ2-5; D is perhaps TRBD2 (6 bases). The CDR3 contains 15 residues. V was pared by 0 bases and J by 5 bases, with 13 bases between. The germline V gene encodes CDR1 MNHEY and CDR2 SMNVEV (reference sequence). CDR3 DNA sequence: TGTGCCAGCAGTTTATCGGCGGGGCCTAGGGAGACCCAGTACTTC. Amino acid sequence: CASSLSAGPRETQYF.

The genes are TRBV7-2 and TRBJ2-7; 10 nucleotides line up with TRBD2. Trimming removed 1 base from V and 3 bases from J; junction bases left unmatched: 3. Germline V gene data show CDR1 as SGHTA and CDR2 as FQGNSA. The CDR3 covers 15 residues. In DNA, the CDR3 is TGTGCCAGCAGCTTAGTTTCTAGCGGGGGCTACGAGCAGTACTTC. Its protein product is CASSLVSSGGYEQYF.

In nucleotides, the CDR3 is TGTGCCAGCAGCTTGGGGGGCAATACCGGGGAGCTGTTTTTT. Amino acid sequence: CASSLGGNTGELFF. This chain joins TRBV5-4 and TRBJ2-2; D is perhaps TRBD1 (5 bases). The CDR3 runs to 14 residues. V was cut by 0 bases and J by 5 bases, with 8 bases left in between. Germline CDR1 reads SGHNT; CDR2 reads YYREEE (reference sequence). The full variable domain, with the rest looked up from reference TRBV5-4 and TRBJ2-2, is ETGVTQSPTHLIKTRGQQVTLRCSSQSGHNTVSWYQQALGQGPQFIFQYYREEENGRGNFPPRFSGLQFPNYSSELNVNALELDDSALYLCASSLGGNTGELFFGEGSRLTVL.

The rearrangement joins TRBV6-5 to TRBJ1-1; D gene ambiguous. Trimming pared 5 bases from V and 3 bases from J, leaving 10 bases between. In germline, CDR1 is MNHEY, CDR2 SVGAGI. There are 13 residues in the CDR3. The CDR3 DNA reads TGTGCCAGCAGTGCGGGAGTTGACACTGAAGCTTTCTTT. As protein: CASSAGVDTEAFF.

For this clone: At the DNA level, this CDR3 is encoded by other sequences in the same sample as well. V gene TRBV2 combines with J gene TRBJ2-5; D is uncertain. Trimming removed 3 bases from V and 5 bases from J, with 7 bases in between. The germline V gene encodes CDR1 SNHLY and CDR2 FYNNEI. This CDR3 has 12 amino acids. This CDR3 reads CASSDRGETQYF. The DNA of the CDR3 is TGTGCCAGCAGTGACCGAGGCGAGACCCAGTACTTC. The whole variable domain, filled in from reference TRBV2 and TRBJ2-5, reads EPEVTQTPSHQVTQMGQEVILRCVPISNHLYFYWYRQILGQKVEFLVSFYNNEISEKSEIFDDQFSVERPDGSNFTLKIRSTKLEDSAMYFCASSDRGETQYFGPGTRLLVL.